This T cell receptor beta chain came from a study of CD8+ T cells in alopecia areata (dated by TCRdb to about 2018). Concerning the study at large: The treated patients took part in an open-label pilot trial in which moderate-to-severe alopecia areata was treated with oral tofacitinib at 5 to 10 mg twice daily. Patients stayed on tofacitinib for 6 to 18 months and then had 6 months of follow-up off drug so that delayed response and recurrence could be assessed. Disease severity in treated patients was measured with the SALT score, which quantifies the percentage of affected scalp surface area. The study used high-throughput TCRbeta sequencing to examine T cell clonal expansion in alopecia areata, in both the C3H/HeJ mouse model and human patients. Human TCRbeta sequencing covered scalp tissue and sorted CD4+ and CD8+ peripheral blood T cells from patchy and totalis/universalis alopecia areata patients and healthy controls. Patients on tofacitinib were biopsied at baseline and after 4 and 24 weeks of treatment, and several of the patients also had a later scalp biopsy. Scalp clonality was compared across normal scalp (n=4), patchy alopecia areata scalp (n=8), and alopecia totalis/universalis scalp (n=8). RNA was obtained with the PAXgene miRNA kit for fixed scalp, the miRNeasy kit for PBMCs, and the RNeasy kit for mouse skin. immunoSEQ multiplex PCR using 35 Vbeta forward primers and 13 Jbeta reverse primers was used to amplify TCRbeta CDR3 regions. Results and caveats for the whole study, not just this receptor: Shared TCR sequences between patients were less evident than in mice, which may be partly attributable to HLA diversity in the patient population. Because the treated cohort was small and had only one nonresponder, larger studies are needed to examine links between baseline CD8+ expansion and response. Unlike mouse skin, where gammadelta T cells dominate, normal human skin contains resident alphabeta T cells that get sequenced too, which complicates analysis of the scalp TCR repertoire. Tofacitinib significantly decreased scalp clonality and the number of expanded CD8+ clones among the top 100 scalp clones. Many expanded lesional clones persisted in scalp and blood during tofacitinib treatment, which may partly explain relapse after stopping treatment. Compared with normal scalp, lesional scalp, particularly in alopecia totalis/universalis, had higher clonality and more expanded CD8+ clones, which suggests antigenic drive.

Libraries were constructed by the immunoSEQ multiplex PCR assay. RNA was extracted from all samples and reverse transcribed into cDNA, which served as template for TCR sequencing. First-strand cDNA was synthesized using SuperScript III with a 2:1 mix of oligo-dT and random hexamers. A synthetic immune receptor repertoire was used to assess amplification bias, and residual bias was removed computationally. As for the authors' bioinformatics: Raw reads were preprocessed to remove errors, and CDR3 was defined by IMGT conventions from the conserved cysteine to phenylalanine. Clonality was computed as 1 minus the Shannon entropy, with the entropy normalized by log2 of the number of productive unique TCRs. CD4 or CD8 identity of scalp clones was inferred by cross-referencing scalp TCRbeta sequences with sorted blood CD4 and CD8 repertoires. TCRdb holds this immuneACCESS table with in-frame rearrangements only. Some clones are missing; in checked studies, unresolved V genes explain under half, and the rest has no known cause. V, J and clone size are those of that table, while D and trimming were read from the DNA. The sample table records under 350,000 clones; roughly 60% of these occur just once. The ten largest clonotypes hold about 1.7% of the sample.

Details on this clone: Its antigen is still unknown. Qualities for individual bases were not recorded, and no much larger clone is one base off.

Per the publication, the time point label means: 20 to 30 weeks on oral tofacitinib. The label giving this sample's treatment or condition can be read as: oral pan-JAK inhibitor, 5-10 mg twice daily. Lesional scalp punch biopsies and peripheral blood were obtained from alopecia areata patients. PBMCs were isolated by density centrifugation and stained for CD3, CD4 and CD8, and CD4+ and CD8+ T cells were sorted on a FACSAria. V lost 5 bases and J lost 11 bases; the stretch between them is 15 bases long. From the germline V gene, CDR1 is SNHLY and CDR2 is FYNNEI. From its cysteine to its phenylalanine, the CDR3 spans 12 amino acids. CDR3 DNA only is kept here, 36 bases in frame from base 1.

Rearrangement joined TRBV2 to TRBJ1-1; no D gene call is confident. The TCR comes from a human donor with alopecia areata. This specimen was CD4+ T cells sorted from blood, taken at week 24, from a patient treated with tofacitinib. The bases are TGTGCCAGCAGTCCTACGACGGTGACCGCTTTCTTT. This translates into CASSPTTVTAFF.